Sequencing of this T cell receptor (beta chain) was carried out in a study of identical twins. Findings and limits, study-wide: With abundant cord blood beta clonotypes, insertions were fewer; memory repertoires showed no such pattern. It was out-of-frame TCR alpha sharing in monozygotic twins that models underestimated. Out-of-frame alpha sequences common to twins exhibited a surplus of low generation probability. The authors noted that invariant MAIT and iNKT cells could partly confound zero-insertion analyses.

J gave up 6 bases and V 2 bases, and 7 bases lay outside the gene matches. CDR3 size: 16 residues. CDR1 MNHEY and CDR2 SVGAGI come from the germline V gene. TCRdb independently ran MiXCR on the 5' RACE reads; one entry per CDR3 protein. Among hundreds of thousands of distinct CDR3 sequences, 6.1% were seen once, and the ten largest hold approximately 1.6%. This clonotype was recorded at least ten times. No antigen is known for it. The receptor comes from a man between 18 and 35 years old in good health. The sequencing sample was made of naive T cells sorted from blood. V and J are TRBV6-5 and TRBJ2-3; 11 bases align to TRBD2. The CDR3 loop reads CASSYRTSGFRDTQYF. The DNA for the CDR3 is TGTGCCAGCAGTTACCGGACTAGCGGGTTTAGGGATACGCAGTATTTT.